The T cell receptor (beta chain) described here comes from a study of blood T cell repertoires in COVID-19. V shed 0 bases, J shed 5 bases, and the junction held 0 bases outside the gene matches. Per the germline V gene, CDR1 is SGHNT and CDR2 is YYREEE (reference sequence). The CDR3 runs to 15 residues. This table comes from immunoSEQ multiplex PCR, and its TCRdb copy is limited to in-frame clones, with some not included. Here the sample spans about 110,000 clones, 75% to 90% being singletons. Comment on this clone: The same CDR3 is also encoded by other DNA sequences in this sample.

The gene calls are TRBV5-4 and TRBJ2-2; TRBD2 matches at 11 bases. This clonotype was obtained from a woman between 65 and 79 years old with acute or convalescent COVID-19. The sequencing input was peripheral blood. The CDR3 region is CASSLGLAGTGELFF. CDR3 in DNA: TGTGCCAGCAGCTTGGGACTAGCGGGAACCGGGGAGCTGTTTTTT.